This TCR beta chain derives from a study of T cells in localized non-small cell lung cancer. Samples of adjacent lung lacking atypia were obtained no closer than 2 cm to the tumor margin. Germline trimming cut 5 bases from V and 4 bases from J; bases unmatched to any gene: 8. The CDR3 totals 15 residues. Germline values: CDR1 SGHNT, CDR2 YENEEA. Study outcomes and limitations: Appearance in adjacent lung was seen for a median 57 of the top 100 tumor clones. Peak T cell clonality was found in uninvolved adjacent lung, exceeding tumor.

Only in-frame clones appear in the TCRdb table, and some are missing; sequencing was by immunoSEQ multiplex PCR. The table includes roughly 1,200 clones, around 20% detected once. Details on this clone: Its antigen remains unknown.

The source is a male donor aged 60 or older with stage I lung adenocarcinoma. The sample in question was normal lung tissue next to the tumor, obtained before any cancer treatment. The chain uses TRBV11-3 and TRBJ2-7, with 10 bases matching TRBD1. This chain's CDR3 is CASSDGTGVTYEQYF. The CDR3, as DNA: TGTGCCAGCAGCGACGGGACAGGGGTAACTTACGAGCAGTACTTC.